Below, 25 T cell receptor beta chains from the same sample are listed, as sequenced in a study of T cell responses to AZD1222 COVID-19 vaccine. TCRdb's table, derived via immunoSEQ multiplex PCR, lists solely in-frame clones and lacks some. The sample shows 180,000 or so clones, roughly 94% of them seen only once. Sequenced material: peripheral blood, taken 28 days after the second AZD1222 dose. The receptors were sampled from an adult who received the AZD1222 COVID-19 vaccine.

CDR3 loop: CASNPMGGPTDTQYF. CDR3 in DNA: TGTGCCAGCAACCCCATGGGGGGACCCACAGATACGCAGTATTTT. The rearrangement uses TRBV3-1 (or the pseudogene TRBV3-2) and TRBJ2-3; possible D gene TRBD2, 6 bases. Trimming cost V 7 bases and J 2 bases, with 16 bases left between them. The CDR3 extends over 15 amino acids. Germline V gene lookup returns CDR1 LGHDT and CDR2 YNNKEL (reference sequence).

The J gene is TRBJ1-5, the V gene TRBV7-9; D remains unclear. Trimming left V 5 bases short and J 9 bases short, with 11 bases between. This CDR3 comprises 12 residues. Germline CDR1 reads SEHNR; CDR2 reads FQNEAQ (reference sequence). CDR3 residues: CASSPLGSPQHF. The CDR3 coding sequence is TGTGCCAGCAGCCCCCTTGGGTCGCCCCAGCATTTT.

The table lists this clone with a count of one. The chain links TRBV7-9 to TRBJ1-1, with TRBD1 matching over 7 bases. Germline trimming cut 0 bases from V and 12 bases from J; bases unmatched to any gene: 13. The CDR3 is made up of 15 amino acids. Germline V lookup: CDR1 SEHNR, CDR2 FQNEAQ (reference sequence). This CDR3 reads CASSLASGTARRTFF. The CDR3 region has the DNA TGTGCCAGCAGCTTAGCTTCGGGGACAGCACGAAGAACTTTCTTT.

V and J are TRBV19 and TRBJ1-5; 8 nucleotides agree with TRBD1. CDR3 length equals 14 residues. J gave up 3 bases and V 5 bases, and 3 bases lay outside the gene matches. Germline V gene data show CDR1 as LNHDA and CDR2 as SQIVND (reference sequence). The CDR3 loop reads CASSLDRDNQPQHF. In DNA form, the CDR3 reads TGTGCCAGTAGTCTGGACAGGGACAATCAGCCCCAGCATTTT.

CDR3 sequence (DNA): TGTGCCTGGAGTCCCGGACAGCACTATGGCTACACCTTC. It codes for CAWSPGQHYGYTF. The chain uses TRBV30 and TRBJ1-2; possible D gene TRBD1, 6 bases. CDR1 GTSNPN and CDR2 SVGIG come from the germline V gene (reference sequence). V lost 2 bases, J lost 3 bases, and 10 bases lay in between. The CDR3 runs to 13 residues. Complete variable domain (other parts from reference TRBV30 and TRBJ1-2): SQTIHQWPATLVQPVGSPLSLECTVEGTSNPNLYWYRQAAGRGLQLLFYSVGIGQISSEVPQNLSASRPQDRQFILSSKKLLLSDSGFYLCAWSPGQHYGYTFGSGTRLTVV.

The V call is TRBV11-2, the J call TRBJ2-7, with D perhaps TRBD2 (6 bases). V dropped 0 bases and J dropped 1 base, with 10 bases sitting between them. Germline V gene sequence: CDR1 SGHAT, CDR2 FQNNGV. CDR3 length: 15 residues. This CDR3 is CASSLEAGPSYEQYF. Written as DNA, the CDR3 is TGTGCCAGCAGCTTAGAGGCGGGACCTTCCTACGAGCAGTACTTC.

This rearrangement joins TRBV30 to TRBJ1-3; tentative D call: TRBD1 (5 bases). The CDR3 loop spans 14 amino acids. V lost 5 bases to trimming and J lost 2 bases, with 13 bases between them. In germline, CDR1 is GTSNPN, CDR2 SVGIG (reference sequence). This chain's CDR3 is CAWARGGTGNTIYF. Here the CDR3 DNA reads TGTGCCTGGGCCCGTGGGGGGACTGGAAACACCATATATTTT.

Here the CDR3 reads CASSLVISGATGDTQYF. The DNA of the CDR3 is TGTGCCAGCAGCTTGGTCATTAGCGGTGCGACCGGGGATACGCAGTATTTT. The chain combines TRBV5-6 with TRBJ2-3; possible D gene TRBD2, 6 bases. The CDR3 spans 17 residues. Per germline, CDR1 SGHDT and CDR2 YYEEEE. With 0 bases removed from V and 6 bases from J, the gap between germline ends came to 20 bases.

The chain uses TRBV27 and TRBJ1-1; D uncertain. The CDR3 consists of 14 residues. CDR1 is MNHEY and CDR2 is SMNVEV in the germline V gene (reference sequence). V lost 5 bases and J lost 0, with 10 bases in between. CDR3 sequence: CASSPQSMNTEAFF. CDR3 DNA sequence: TGTGCCAGCAGTCCCCAGAGCATGAACACTGAAGCTTTCTTT.

J is TRBJ2-2 and V is TRBV21-1. TRBV21-1 is shown as a pseudogene. The CDR3 has 11 amino acids. As DNA, the CDR3 is TGTGCCAGCCGTCGGCCCGGGGAGCTGTTTTTT. Translated: CASRRPGELFF.

V is TRBV4-2 and J is TRBJ1-1, with a possible D match to TRBD1 (5 bases). Trimming shortened V by 0 bases and J by 2 bases, and 13 bases separated the two germline ends. Germline assignment: CDR1 LGHNA and CDR2 YNFKEQ. This CDR3 has 16 residues. The DNA for the CDR3 is TGTGCCAGCAGCCAAGAAGGGGCAAAAAAAAACACTGAAGCTTTCTTT. Amino acids: CASSQEGAKKNTEAFF.

The rearrangement uses TRBV24-1 and TRBJ2-2; 7 positions match TRBD1. J gave up 4 bases and V 9 bases, and 4 bases lay outside the gene matches. There are 13 residues in the CDR3. CDR1 is KGHDR and CDR2 is SFDVKD in the germline V gene. The CDR3 DNA sequence: TGTGCCACCCGGGACAGTGCCACCGGGGAGCTGTTTTTT. It codes for CATRDSATGELFF.

This chain connects TRBV30 to TRBJ1-2; tentative D call: TRBD1 (6 bases). The CDR3 is made up of 16 amino acids. The V end lost 5 bases, the J end lost 7 bases, and 26 bases lay between the germline ends. Germline values: CDR1 GTSNPN, CDR2 SVGIG (reference sequence). CDR3 in amino acids: CAWWGAQQGRVSGYTF. The CDR3, as DNA: TGTGCCTGGTGGGGAGCTCAGCAGGGGCGCGTTAGTGGCTACACCTTC.

The V call is TRBV7-2, the J call TRBJ2-7; D is perhaps TRBD2 (6 bases). Germline V lookup: CDR1 SGHTA, CDR2 FQGNSA. Trimming took 0 bases from V and 1 from J, leaving 10 bases between them. The CDR3 is 15 amino acids. CDR3 DNA sequence: TGTGCCAGCAGCTTAGCCCAGGGAGGTTCCTACGAGCAGTACTTC. Protein: CASSLAQGGSYEQYF.

The gene calls are TRBV28 and TRBJ2-3; D is undetermined. CDR3 length equals 13 residues. V lost 3 bases and J lost 5, with 9 bases in between. Germline CDR1 MDHEN, CDR2 SYDVKM. Here the CDR3 DNA reads TGTGCCAGCAGTTTGAGTGCACAAGATACGCAGTATTTT. It specifies CASSLSAQDTQYF.

The chain links TRBV7-2 to TRBJ2-7; possibly TRBD2 for D (5 bases). V shed 1 base and J shed 2 bases, with 9 bases lying between them. This CDR3 is 14 amino acids long. Germline lookup yields CDR1 SGHTA and CDR2 FQGNSA. CDR3 in DNA: TGTGCCAGCAGCTTAGGTAGGCGGGCCTACGAGCAGTACTTC. Translating it yields CASSLGRRAYEQYF.

The rearrangement joins TRBV7-8 to TRBJ2-2; D gene ambiguous. CDR1 SGHVS and CDR2 FQNEAQ come from the germline V gene. The CDR3 loop spans 14 amino acids. V lost 6 bases to trimming and J lost 1 base, with 9 bases between them. In nucleotides, the CDR3 is TGTGCCAGCAGATGGCTAGAGAACACCGGGGAGCTGTTTTTT. It is translated as CASRWLENTGELFF.

The chain is built from TRBV6-5 and TRBJ1-4; a possible D gene is TRBD1 (5 bases). Looked up from germline, CDR1 is MNHEY and CDR2 is SVGAGI. With 7 bases removed from V and 4 bases from J, the gap between germline ends came to 16 bases. This CDR3 comprises 15 residues. The CDR3 protein is CASTTTWGRNEKLFF. CDR3 nucleotides: TGTGCCAGCACCACGACCTGGGGACGTAATGAAAAACTGTTTTTT.

Written as DNA, the CDR3 is TGTGCCAGCAGTTACCCTGCGGGCAGGGGAGGCACATTGAGCTCCTACGAGCAGTACTTC. Its protein product is CASSYPAGRGGTLSSYEQYF. V usage is TRBV6-2 or TRBV6-3 and J usage is TRBJ2-7; D may correspond to TRBD1 or TRBD2 (6 bases each). Germline V gene lookup returns CDR1 MNHEY and CDR2 SVGEGT. The CDR3 sequence is 20 residues long. Trimming pared 2 bases from V and 0 bases from J, leaving 26 bases between.

This clone was counted once. This chain links TRBV5-1 with TRBJ1-5, with D unresolved. V was shortened by 2 bases and J by 5 bases, with 11 bases between the two germline ends. Looked up from germline, CDR1 is SGHRS and CDR2 is YFSETQ. This CDR3 region has 14 residues. CDR3 sequence reads: CASSFKGLDQPQHF. In DNA, the CDR3 is TGCGCCAGCAGCTTCAAAGGTCTGGATCAGCCCCAGCATTTT.

The CDR3 DNA reads as TGTGCCAGCAGGGGGTCCTATAATTCACCCCTCCACTTT. The encoded protein is CASRGSYNSPLHF. The chain carries TRBV28 and TRBJ1-6; D call uncertain. Germline lookup yields CDR1 MDHEN and CDR2 SYDVKM. The CDR3 is 13 amino acids. The V end lost 6 bases, the J end lost 1 base, and 4 bases lay between the germline ends. The variable domain in full, with the rest retrieved from reference TRBV28 and TRBJ1-6, is DVKVTQSSRYLVKRTGEKVFLECVQDMDHENMFWYRQDPGLGLRLIYFSYDVKMKEKGDIPEGYSVSREKKERFSLILESASTNQTSMYLCASRGSYNSPLHFGNGTRLTVT.

This clone was seen once. V and J are TRBV7-2 and TRBJ1-2; D is uncertain. Germline CDR1 SGHTA, CDR2 FQGNSA. V lost 4 bases, J lost 3 bases, and 9 bases lay in between. This CDR3 comprises 13 residues. CDR3 nucleotides: TGTGCCAGCAGCTGGACGGAATACTATGGCTACACCTTC. It encodes CASSWTEYYGYTF.

The CDR3 region is CASSLNLYGYTF. In DNA form, the CDR3 reads TGTGCCAGCAGTTTAAACCTATATGGCTACACCTTC. This chain connects TRBV28 to TRBJ1-2; D uncertain. Trimming shortened V by 2 bases and J by 5 bases, and 6 bases separated the two germline ends. CDR3 length: 12 residues. Germline CDR1 reads MDHEN; CDR2 reads SYDVKM.

Comments on this clone: Within the sample, other DNA sequences also encode this same CDR3. The chain carries TRBV2 and TRBJ2-7, with D maybe TRBD2 (7 bases). With 6 bases removed from V and 0 bases from J, the gap between germline ends came to 12 bases. Germline values: CDR1 SNHLY, CDR2 FYNNEI. The CDR3 consists of 14 residues. In DNA, the CDR3 is TGTGCCAGCAGCAGCGGGACACTCTCCTACGAGCAGTACTTC. Its translation is CASSSGTLSYEQYF.

The J gene is TRBJ2-1, the V gene TRBV7-2; 11 nucleotides match TRBD2. The junction had 6 bases not matched to a gene; V was cut back by 1 base and J by 4 bases. The CDR3 is 17 amino acids. Germline CDR1 reads SGHTA; CDR2 reads FQGNSA. The CDR3 DNA is TGTGCCAGCAGCTTAGTTTCGCTAGCGGGGGGTTACAATGAGCAGTTCTTC. It codes for CASSLVSLAGGYNEQFF.